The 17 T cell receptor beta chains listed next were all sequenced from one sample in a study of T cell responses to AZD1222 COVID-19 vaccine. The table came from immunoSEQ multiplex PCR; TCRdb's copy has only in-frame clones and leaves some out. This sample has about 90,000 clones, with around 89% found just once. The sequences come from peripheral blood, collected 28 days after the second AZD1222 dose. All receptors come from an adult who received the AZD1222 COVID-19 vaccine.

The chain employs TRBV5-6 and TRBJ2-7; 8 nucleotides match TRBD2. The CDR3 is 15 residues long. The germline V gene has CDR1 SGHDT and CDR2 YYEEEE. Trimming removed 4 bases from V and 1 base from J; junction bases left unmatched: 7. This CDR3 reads CASSGGTRRSYEQYF. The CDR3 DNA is TGTGCCAGCAGCGGGGGGACTAGGAGGTCCTACGAGCAGTACTTC.

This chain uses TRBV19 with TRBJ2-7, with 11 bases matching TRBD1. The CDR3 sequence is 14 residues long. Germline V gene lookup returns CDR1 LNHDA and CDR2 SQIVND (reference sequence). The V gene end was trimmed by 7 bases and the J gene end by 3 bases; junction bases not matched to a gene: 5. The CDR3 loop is CASKLGTGGYEQYF. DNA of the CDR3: TGTGCCAGTAAATTGGGGACAGGGGGCTACGAGCAGTACTTC.

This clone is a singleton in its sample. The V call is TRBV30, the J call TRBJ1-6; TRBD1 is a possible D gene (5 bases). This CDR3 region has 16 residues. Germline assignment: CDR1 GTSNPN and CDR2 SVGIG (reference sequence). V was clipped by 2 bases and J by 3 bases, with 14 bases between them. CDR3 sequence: CAWSTPGSRYNSPLHF. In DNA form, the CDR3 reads TGTGCCTGGAGTACACCAGGGAGCCGCTATAATTCACCCCTCCACTTT.

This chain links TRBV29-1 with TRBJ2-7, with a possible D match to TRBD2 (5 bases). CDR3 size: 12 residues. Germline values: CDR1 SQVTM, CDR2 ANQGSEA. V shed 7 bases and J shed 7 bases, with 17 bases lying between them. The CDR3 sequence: CSAGVGLGEQYF. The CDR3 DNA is TGCAGCGCCGGGGTGGGTCTTGGGGAGCAGTACTTC.

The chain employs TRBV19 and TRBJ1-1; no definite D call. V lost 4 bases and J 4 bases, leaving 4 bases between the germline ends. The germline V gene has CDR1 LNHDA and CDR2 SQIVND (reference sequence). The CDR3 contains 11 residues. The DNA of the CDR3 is TGTGCCAGTAGTAAGCGCACTGAAGCTTTCTTT. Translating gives CASSKRTEAFF.

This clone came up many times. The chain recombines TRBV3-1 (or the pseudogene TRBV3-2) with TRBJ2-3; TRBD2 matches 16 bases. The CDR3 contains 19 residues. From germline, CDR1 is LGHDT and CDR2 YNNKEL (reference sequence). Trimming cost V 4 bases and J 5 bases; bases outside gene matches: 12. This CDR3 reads CASSRRGTSGGAGQDTQYF. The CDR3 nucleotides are TGTGCCAGCAGCCGCCGCGGGACTAGCGGGGGGGCGGGTCAAGATACGCAGTATTTT.

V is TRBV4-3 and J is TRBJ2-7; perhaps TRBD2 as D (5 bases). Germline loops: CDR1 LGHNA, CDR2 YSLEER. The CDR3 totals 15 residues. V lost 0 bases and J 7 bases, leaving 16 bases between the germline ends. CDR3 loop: CASSQESLLWEEQYF. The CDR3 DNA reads TGCGCCAGCAGCCAAGAGTCCCTCCTTTGGGAGGAGCAGTACTTC.

The CDR3: CASSEAGTAVQETQYF. DNA for the CDR3: TGTGCCAGCAGTGAAGCGGGGACAGCGGTCCAAGAGACCCAGTACTTC. The chain couples TRBV2 to TRBJ2-5, with 7 bases aligning to TRBD1. Germline V gene lookup returns CDR1 SNHLY and CDR2 FYNNEI. The V segment lost 0 bases and the J segment 1 base; nucleotides outside the gene matches: 5. The CDR3 runs to 16 residues.

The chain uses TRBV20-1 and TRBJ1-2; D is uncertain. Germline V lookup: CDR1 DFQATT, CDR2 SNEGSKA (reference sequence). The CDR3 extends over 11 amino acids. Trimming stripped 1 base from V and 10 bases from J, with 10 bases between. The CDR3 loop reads CSARVPGNYTF. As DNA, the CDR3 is TGCAGTGCTAGAGTACCGGGGAACTACACCTTC.

DNA for the CDR3: TGTGCCAGCAATTTCGGCCGGGTCTCAAACTATGGCTACACCTTC. It is translated as CASNFGRVSNYGYTF. This chain joins TRBV6-5 and TRBJ1-2; D is unresolved. Germline CDR1 reads MNHEY; CDR2 reads SVGAGI. The CDR3 extends over 15 amino acids. Trimming stripped 7 bases from V and 2 bases from J, with 17 bases between.

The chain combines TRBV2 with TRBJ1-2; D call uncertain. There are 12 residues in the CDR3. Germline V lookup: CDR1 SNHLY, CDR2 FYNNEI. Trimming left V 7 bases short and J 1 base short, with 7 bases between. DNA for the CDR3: TGTGCCAGCATGTGGGGTAACTATGGCTACACCTTC. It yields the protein CASMWGNYGYTF.

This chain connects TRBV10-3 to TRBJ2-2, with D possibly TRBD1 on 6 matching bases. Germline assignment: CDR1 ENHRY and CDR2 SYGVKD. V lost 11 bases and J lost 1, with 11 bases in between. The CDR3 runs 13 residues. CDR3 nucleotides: TGTGCCGCAGGGACACGGAACACCGGGGAGCTGTTTTTT. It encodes CAAGTRNTGELFF.

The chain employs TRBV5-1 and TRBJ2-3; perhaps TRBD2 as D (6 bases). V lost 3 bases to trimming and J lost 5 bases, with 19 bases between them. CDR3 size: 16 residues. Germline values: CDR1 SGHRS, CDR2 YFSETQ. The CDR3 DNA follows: TGCGCCAGCAGCTCCCAGAGTGGGGGAGGTTTAGATACGCAGTATTTT. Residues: CASSSQSGGGLDTQYF.

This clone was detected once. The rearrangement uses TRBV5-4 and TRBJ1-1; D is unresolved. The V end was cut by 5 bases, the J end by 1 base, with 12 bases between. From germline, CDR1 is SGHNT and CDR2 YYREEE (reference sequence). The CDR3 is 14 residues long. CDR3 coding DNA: TGTGCCAGCAGTAGGTCCTGGGGGAACACTGAAGCTTTCTTT. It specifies CASSRSWGNTEAFF.

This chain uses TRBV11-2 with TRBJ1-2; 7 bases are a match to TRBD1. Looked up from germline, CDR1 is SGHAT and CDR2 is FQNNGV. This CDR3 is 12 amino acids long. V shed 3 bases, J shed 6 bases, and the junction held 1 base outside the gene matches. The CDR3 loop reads CASSFTGDGYTF. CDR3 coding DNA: TGTGCCAGCAGCTTCACAGGGGATGGCTACACCTTC.

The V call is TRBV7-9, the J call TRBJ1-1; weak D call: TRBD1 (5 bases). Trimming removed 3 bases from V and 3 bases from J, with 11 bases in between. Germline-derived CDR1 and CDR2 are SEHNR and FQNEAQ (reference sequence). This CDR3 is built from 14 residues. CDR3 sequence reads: CASSFLGGDTEAFF. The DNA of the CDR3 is TGTGCCAGCAGCTTCCTAGGAGGGGACACTGAAGCTTTCTTT.

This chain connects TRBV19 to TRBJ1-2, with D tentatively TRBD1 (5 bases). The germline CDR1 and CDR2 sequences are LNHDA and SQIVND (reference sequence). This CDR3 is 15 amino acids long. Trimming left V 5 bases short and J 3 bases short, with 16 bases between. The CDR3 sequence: CASSPWGSRDYGYTF. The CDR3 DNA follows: TGTGCCAGTAGTCCCTGGGGGAGCCGGGACTATGGCTACACCTTC.